The 15 T cell receptor beta chains below come from one sample, sequenced in a study of cytomegalovirus exposure and HLA in healthy donors. Libraries were prepared by immunoSEQ multiplex PCR; TCRdb keeps only in-frame clonotypes and omits some of them. The profile shows 85,000 to 95,000 clones, approximately 96% of them singletons. The sequencing input was PBMCs. Every receptor here comes from a man between 18 and 35 years old in good health and CMV-seronegative.

The rearrangement uses TRBV27 and TRBJ1-1, with D possibly being TRBD1 (5 bases). The germline gives CDR1 MNHEY, CDR2 SMNVEV (reference sequence). The germline V and J ends were trimmed by 4 bases and 10 bases, with 16 bases remaining between them. The CDR3 loop spans 13 amino acids. CDR3 residues: CASSSSTQGRAFF. The CDR3 coding sequence is TGTGCCAGCAGTTCTTCTACCCAGGGTAGAGCTTTCTTT.

V is TRBV5-1 and J is TRBJ1-2; D is ambiguous. Trimming stripped 0 bases from V and 0 bases from J, with 6 bases between. The CDR3 contains 14 residues. In germline, CDR1 is SGHRS, CDR2 YFSETQ. CDR3 nucleotides: TGCGCCAGCAGCTTGGGCAGTGCTAACTATGGCTACACCTTC. This encodes CASSLGSANYGYTF.

V is TRBV16 and J is TRBJ2-6; D is unresolved. The CDR3 consists of 15 residues. V was shortened by 1 base and J by 2 bases, with 6 bases between the two germline ends. Per germline, CDR1 KGHSY and CDR2 FQNENV. CDR3 residues: CASSQWAAGANVLTF. The CDR3 DNA is TGTGCCAGCAGCCAATGGGCAGCTGGGGCCAACGTCCTGACTTTC.

The genes are TRBV6-1 and TRBJ2-3; D gene ambiguous. The germline V gene encodes CDR1 MNHNS and CDR2 SASEGT. Trimming left V 4 bases short and J 6 bases short, with 5 bases between. CDR3 length: 11 residues. The CDR3 protein is CASSGRDTQYF. The CDR3, as DNA: TGTGCCAGCAGTGGCAGGGATACGCAGTATTTT.

In its sample, this clone was seen once. The chain links TRBV28 to TRBJ1-4; TRBD1 aligns across 10 bases. The CDR3 runs 18 residues. V gave up 6 bases and J gave up 1 base; unmatched junction bases: 11. Germline V gene sequence: CDR1 MDHEN, CDR2 SYDVKM. In DNA form, the CDR3 reads TGTGCCAGCAGGGCTGCGTGGGACAGGGGTTTAACTAATGAAAAACTGTTTTTT. This codes for CASRAAWDRGLTNEKLFF.

The chain carries TRBV28 and TRBJ1-5, with TRBD1 matching over 8 bases. Losses at the gene ends were 6 bases for V and 1 base for J; bases not matched to a gene: 8. This CDR3 is 16 amino acids long. From germline, CDR1 is MDHEN and CDR2 SYDVKM. This CDR3 is CASSPAGGASNQPQHF. The CDR3 DNA reads TGTGCCAGCAGCCCCGCAGGGGGCGCAAGCAATCAGCCCCAGCATTTT.

The chain couples TRBV4-1 to TRBJ2-2, with a weak D call TRBD2 (6 bases). In germline, CDR1 is MGHRA, CDR2 YSYEKL. Trimming shortened V by 1 base and J by 1 base, and 13 bases separated the two germline ends. The CDR3 spans 17 residues. This CDR3 reads CASSQVGWGVNTGELFF. Written as DNA, the CDR3 is TGCGCCAGCAGCCAAGTAGGTTGGGGGGTGAACACCGGGGAGCTGTTTTTT.

V usage is TRBV7-9 and J usage is TRBJ2-7; the D gene is possibly TRBD2 (5 bases). Germline V gene sequence: CDR1 SEHNR, CDR2 FQNEAQ (reference sequence). The CDR3 extends over 17 amino acids. V lost 2 bases and J 1 base, leaving 18 bases between the germline ends. The CDR3, as DNA: TGTGCCAGCAGCTTAAACCTTGCGGGCCCTTGGTCCTACGAGCAGTACTTC. Translated, it gives CASSLNLAGPWSYEQYF. Full variable domain (remainder filled in from reference TRBV7-9 and TRBJ2-7): DTGVSQNPRHKITKRGQNVTFRCDPISEHNRLYWYRQTLGQGPEFLTYFQNEAQLEKSRLLSDRFSAERPKGSFSTLEIQRTEQGDSAMYLCASSLNLAGPWSYEQYFGPGTRLTVT.

The chain joins TRBV5-6 to TRBJ2-7; 7 bases are shared with TRBD1. V shed 4 bases, J shed 6 bases, and the junction held 7 bases outside the gene matches. Germline V gene sequence: CDR1 SGHDT, CDR2 YYEEEE. The CDR3 contains 13 residues. The CDR3 reads CASSVIDRVEQYF. In DNA, the CDR3 is TGTGCCAGCAGCGTAATCGACAGGGTCGAGCAGTACTTC.

The rearrangement joins TRBV4-3 to TRBJ1-2; no clear D. The CDR3 totals 15 residues. Germline V lookup: CDR1 LGHNA, CDR2 YSLEER. Trimming took off 0 bases at V and 8 bases at J, with 16 bases between the two ends. The CDR3 protein is CASSQELDDWSGYTF. In DNA form, the CDR3 reads TGCGCCAGCAGCCAAGAATTGGATGACTGGAGCGGCTACACCTTC.

J is TRBJ2-3 and V is TRBV18; TRBD1 aligns across 9 bases. V trimming: 2 bases; J trimming: 0 bases; junction bases outside the gene matches: 0. In germline, CDR1 is KGHSH, CDR2 LQKENI. The CDR3 runs to 15 residues. The CDR3 here is CASSPGTGSTDTQYF. For the CDR3, the DNA is TGTGCCAGCTCACCAGGGACAGGGAGCACAGATACGCAGTATTTT.

The J gene is TRBJ2-2, the V gene TRBV5-1, with 7 bases identical to TRBD1. The length of the CDR3 is 17 residues. V shed 0 bases and J 4 bases; nucleotides not matched to a gene: 9. Germline V CDR1 and CDR2: SGHRS, YFSETQ. The CDR3 nucleotides read TGCGCCAGCAGCTTGGGGCAGGGGGTATGGAGCACCGGGGAGCTGTTTTTT. Translating gives CASSLGQGVWSTGELFF.

The chain carries TRBV28 and TRBJ2-1; TRBD2 agrees at 9 bases. Germline lookup yields CDR1 MDHEN and CDR2 SYDVKM. This CDR3 is 14 amino acids long. Losses at the gene ends were 2 bases for V and 4 bases for J; bases not matched to a gene: 0. CDR3 loop: CASSLLAGYNEQFF. The CDR3 bases are TGTGCCAGCAGTTTACTAGCGGGATACAATGAGCAGTTCTTC.

This chain connects TRBV5-1 to TRBJ2-5; D is uncertain. V gave up 4 bases and J gave up 1 base, with 11 bases separating them. Looked up from germline, CDR1 is SGHRS and CDR2 is YFSETQ. CDR3 length: 14 residues. The CDR3 here is CASSSYSSQETQYF. The CDR3, as DNA: TGCGCCAGCAGCAGTTATAGCAGCCAAGAGACCCAGTACTTC.

The count of this clone is one. V usage is TRBV6-1 and J usage is TRBJ2-7; D unresolved. This CDR3 is built from 12 residues. The V end lost 6 bases, the J end lost 7 bases, and 13 bases lay between the germline ends. The germline gives CDR1 MNHNS, CDR2 SASEGT. CDR3 sequence reads: CASSRLPGEQYF. The CDR3 region has the DNA TGTGCCAGCAGCAGACTCCCCGGGGAGCAGTACTTC.